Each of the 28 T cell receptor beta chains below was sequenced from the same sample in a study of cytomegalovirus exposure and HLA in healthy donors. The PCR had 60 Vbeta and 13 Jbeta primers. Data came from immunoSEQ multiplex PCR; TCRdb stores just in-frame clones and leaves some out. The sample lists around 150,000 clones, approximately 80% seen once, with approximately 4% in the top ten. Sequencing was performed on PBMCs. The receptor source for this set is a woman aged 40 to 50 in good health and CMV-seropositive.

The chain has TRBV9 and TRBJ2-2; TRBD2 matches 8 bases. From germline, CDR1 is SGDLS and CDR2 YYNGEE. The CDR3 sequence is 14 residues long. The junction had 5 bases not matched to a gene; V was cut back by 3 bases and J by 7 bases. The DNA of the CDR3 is TGTGCCAGCAGCGGTAGCGGGAAAGGCGGGGAGCTGTTTTTT. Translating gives CASSGSGKGGELFF.

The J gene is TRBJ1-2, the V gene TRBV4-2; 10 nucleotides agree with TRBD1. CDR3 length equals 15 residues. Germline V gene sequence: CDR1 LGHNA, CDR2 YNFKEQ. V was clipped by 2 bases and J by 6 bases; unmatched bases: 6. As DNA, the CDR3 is TGTGCCAGCAGCCAACCTACCGGGACAGGGGATGGCTACACCTTC. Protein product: CASSQPTGTGDGYTF.

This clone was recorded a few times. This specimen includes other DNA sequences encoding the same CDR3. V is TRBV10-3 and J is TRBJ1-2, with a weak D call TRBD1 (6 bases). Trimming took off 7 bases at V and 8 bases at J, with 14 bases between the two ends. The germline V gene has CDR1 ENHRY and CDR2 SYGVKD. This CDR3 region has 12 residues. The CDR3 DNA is TGTGCCATCACCCCAGGGGTGGAGGGCTACACCTTC. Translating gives CAITPGVEGYTF.

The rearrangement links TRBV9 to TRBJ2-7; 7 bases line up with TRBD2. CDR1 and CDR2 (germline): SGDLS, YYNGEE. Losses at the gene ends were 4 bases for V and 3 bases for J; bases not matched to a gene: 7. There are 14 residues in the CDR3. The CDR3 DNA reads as TGTGCCAGCAGCAAAGGACTAGGTGTCTACGAGCAGTACTTC. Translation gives CASSKGLGVYEQYF.

CDR3 sequence (DNA): TGTGCCAGCAGCCACGGACAGGGGAGCAATGAGCAGTTCTTC. Protein: CASSHGQGSNEQFF. V gene TRBV7-2 combines with J gene TRBJ2-1, with TRBD1 matching over 9 bases. There are 14 residues in the CDR3. V dropped 5 bases and J dropped 6; count of bases not matched to a gene: 5. CDR1 and CDR2 from the germline V gene are SGHTA and FQGNSA. Full variable domain (rest looked up from reference TRBV7-2 and TRBJ2-1): GAGVSQSPSNKVTEKGKDVELRCDPISGHTALYWYRQSLGQGLEFLIYFQGNSAPDKSGLPSDRFSAERTGGSVSTLTIQRTQQEDSAVYLCASSHGQGSNEQFFGPGTRLTVL.

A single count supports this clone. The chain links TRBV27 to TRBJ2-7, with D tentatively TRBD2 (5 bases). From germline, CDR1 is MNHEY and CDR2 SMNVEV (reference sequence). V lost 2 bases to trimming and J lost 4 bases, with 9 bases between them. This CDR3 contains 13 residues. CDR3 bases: TGTGCCAGCAGTTTAGGGAGACCTTACGAGCAGTACTTC. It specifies CASSLGRPYEQYF.

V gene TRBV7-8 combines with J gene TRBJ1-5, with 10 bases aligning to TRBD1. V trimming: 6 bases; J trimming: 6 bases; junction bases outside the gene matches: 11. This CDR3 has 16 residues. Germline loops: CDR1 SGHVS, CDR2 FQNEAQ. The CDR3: CASRNEGQGMTQPQHF. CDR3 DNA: TGTGCCAGCAGGAATGAGGGACAGGGGATGACTCAGCCCCAGCATTTT.

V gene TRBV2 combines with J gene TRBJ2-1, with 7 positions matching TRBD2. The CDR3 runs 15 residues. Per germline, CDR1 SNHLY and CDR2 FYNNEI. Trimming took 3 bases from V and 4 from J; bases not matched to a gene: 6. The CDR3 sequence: CASSEGLAVYNEQFF. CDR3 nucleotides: TGTGCCAGCAGTGAGGGTCTAGCGGTATACAATGAGCAGTTCTTC. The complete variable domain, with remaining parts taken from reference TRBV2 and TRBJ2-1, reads EPEVTQTPSHQVTQMGQEVILRCVPISNHLYFYWYRQILGQKVEFLVSFYNNEISEKSEIFDDQFSVERPDGSNFTLKIRSTKLEDSAMYFCASSEGLAVYNEQFFGPGTRLTVL.

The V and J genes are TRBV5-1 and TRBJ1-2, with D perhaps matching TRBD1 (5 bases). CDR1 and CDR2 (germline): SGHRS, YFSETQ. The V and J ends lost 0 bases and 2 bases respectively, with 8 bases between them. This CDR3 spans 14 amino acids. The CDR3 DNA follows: TGCGCCAGCAGCTTGGAGGCAGGGAACTATGGCTACACCTTC. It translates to CASSLEAGNYGYTF.

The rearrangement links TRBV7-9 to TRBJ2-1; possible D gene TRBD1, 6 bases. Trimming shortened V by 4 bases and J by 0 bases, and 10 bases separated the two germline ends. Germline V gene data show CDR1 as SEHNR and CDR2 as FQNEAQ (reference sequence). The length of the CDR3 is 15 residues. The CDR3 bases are TGTGCCAGCAGCTCGACAGGCATCTCCTACAATGAGCAGTTCTTC. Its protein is CASSSTGISYNEQFF. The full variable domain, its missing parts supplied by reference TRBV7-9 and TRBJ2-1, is DTGVSQNPRHKITKRGQNVTFRCDPISEHNRLYWYRQTLGQGPEFLTYFQNEAQLEKSRLLSDRFSAERPKGSFSTLEIQRTEQGDSAMYLCASSSTGISYNEQFFGPGTRLTVL.

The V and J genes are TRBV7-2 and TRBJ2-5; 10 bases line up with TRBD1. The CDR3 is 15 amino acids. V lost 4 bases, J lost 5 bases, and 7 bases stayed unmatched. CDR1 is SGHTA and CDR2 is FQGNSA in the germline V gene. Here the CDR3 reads CASSSRGQGRETQYF. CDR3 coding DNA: TGTGCCAGCAGCTCGAGGGGACAGGGGAGGGAGACCCAGTACTTC.

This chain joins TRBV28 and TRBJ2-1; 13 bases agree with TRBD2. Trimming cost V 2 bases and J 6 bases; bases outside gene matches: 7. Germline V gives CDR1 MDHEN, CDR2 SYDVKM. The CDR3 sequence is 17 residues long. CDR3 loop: CASSLTSGRALFNEQFF. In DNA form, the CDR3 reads TGTGCCAGCAGTTTAACTAGCGGGAGGGCCTTATTCAATGAGCAGTTCTTC. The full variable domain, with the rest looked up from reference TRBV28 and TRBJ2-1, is DVKVTQSSRYLVKRTGEKVFLECVQDMDHENMFWYRQDPGLGLRLIYFSYDVKMKEKGDIPEGYSVSREKKERFSLILESASTNQTSMYLCASSLTSGRALFNEQFFGPGTRLTVL.

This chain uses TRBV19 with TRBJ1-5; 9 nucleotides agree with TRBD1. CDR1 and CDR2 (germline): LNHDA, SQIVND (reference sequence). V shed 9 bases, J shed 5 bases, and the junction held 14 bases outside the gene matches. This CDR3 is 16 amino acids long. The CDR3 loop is CASKAIRDRADQPQHF. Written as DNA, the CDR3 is TGTGCCAGCAAGGCCATTCGGGACAGGGCAGATCAGCCCCAGCATTTT.

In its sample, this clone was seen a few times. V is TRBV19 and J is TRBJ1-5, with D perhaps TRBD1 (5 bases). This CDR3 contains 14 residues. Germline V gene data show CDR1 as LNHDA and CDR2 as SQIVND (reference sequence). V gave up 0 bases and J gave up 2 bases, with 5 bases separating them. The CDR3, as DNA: TGTGCCAGTAGTATAGAGACAGGCAATCAGCCCCAGCATTTT. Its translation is CASSIETGNQPQHF.

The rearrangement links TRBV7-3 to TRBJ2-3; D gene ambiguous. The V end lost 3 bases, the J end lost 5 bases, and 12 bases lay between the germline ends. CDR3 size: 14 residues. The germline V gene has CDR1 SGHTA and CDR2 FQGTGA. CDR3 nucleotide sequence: TGTGCCAGCAGCTTCTCCTCCCTCGGAGATACGCAGTATTTT. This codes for CASSFSSLGDTQYF.

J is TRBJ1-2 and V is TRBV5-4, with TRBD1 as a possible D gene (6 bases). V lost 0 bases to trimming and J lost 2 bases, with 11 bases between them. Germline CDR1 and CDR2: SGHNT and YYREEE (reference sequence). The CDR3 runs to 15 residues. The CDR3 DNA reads TGTGCCAGCAGCTTGGCTGGACAGCTAAACTATGGCTACACCTTC. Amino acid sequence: CASSLAGQLNYGYTF.

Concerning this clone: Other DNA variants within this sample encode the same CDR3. Written as DNA, the CDR3 is TGTGCCAGTAGTTCGACAGTGAACACTGAAGCTTTCTTT. This encodes CASSSTVNTEAFF. The genes are TRBV19 and TRBJ1-1, with D possibly being TRBD1 (5 bases). V was pared by 5 bases and J by 0 bases, with 7 bases between. Germline V gene sequence: CDR1 LNHDA, CDR2 SQIVND (reference sequence). The CDR3 runs 13 residues. The full variable domain, completed using reference TRBV19 and TRBJ1-1, is DGGITQSPKYLFRKEGQNVTLSCEQNLNHDAMYWYRQDPGQGLRLIYYSQIVNDFQKGDIAEGYSVSREKKESFPLTVTSAQKNPTAFYLCASSSTVNTEAFFGQGTRLTVV.

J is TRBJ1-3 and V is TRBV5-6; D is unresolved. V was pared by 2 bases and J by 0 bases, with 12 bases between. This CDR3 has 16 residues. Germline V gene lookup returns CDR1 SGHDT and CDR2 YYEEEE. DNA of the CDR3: TGTGCCAGCAGCTTTTCATTGAGCGACTCTGGAAACACCATATATTTT. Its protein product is CASSFSLSDSGNTIYF.

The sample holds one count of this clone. The CDR3 DNA is TGTGCCATCAGTGAGGGACAGGGGCCCCCTGGGGCCAACGTCCTGACTTTC. Protein product: CAISEGQGPPGANVLTF. This chain uses TRBV10-3 with TRBJ2-6, with 9 bases that match TRBD1. The CDR3 is 17 residues long. Trimming cost V 2 bases and J 2 bases; bases outside gene matches: 4. The germline V gene encodes CDR1 ENHRY and CDR2 SYGVKD.

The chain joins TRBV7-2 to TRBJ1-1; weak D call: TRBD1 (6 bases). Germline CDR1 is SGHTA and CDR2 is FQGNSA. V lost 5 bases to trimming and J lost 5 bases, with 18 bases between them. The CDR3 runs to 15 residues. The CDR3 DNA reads TGTGCCAGCAGCCCTTACCGGGACACGATAACTGAAGCTTTCTTT. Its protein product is CASSPYRDTITEAFF.

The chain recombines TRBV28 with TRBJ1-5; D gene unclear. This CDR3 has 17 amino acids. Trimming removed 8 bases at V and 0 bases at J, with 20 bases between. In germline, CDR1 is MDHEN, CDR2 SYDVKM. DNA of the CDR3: TGTGCCAGCGGAGGCAGCCGCTTAAAATATAGCAATCAGCCCCAGCATTTT. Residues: CASGGSRLKYSNQPQHF.

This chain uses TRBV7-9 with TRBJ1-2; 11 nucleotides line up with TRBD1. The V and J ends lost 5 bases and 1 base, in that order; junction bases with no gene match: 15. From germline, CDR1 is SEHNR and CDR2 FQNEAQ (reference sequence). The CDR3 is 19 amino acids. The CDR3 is CASSQYVWTGGADNYGYTF. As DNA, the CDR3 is TGTGCCAGCAGCCAATACGTCTGGACAGGGGGCGCGGATAACTATGGCTACACCTTC.

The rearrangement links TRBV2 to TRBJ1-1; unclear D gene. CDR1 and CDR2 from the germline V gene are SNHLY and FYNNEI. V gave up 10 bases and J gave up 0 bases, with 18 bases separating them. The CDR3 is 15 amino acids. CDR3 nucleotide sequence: TGTGCCACCCTCGAAAAGCGGACCTTGAACACTGAAGCTTTCTTT. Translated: CATLEKRTLNTEAFF. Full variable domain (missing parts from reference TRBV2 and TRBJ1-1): EPEVTQTPSHQVTQMGQEVILRCVPISNHLYFYWYRQILGQKVEFLVSFYNNEISEKSEIFDDQFSVERPDGSNFTLKIRSTKLEDSAMYFCATLEKRTLNTEAFFGQGTRLTVV.

This CDR3 reads CASSERRGHSGNTIYF. The CDR3 DNA sequence: TGTGCCAGCAGTGAACGCCGGGGACACTCTGGAAACACCATATATTTT. The rearrangement links TRBV6-1 to TRBJ1-3; weak D call: TRBD1 (6 bases). The CDR3 is 16 amino acids. V gave up 2 bases and J gave up 0 bases, with 11 bases separating them. Germline V gene lookup returns CDR1 MNHNS and CDR2 SASEGT.

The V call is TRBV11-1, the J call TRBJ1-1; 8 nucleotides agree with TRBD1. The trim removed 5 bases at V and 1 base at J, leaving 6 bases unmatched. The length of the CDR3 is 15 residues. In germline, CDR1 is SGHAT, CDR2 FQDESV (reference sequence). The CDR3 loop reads CASSARGRGNTEAFF. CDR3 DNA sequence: TGTGCCAGCAGCGCCAGGGGGCGGGGGAACACTGAAGCTTTCTTT. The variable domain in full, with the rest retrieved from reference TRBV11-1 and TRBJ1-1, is EAEVAQSPRYKITEKSQAVAFWCDPISGHATLYWYRQILGQGPELLVQFQDESVVDDSQLPKDRFSAERLKGVDSTLKIQPAELGDSAMYLCASSARGRGNTEAFFGQGTRLTVV.

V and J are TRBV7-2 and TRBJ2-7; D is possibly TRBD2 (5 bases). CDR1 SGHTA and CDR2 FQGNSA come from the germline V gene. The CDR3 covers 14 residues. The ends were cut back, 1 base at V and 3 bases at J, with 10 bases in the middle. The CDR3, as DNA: TGTGCCAGCAGCTTAGTGGCTAGCAGCTACGAGCAGTACTTC. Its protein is CASSLVASSYEQYF.

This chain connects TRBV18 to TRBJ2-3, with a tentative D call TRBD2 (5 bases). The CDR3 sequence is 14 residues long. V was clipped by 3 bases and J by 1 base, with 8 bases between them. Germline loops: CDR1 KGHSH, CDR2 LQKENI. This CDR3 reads CASSPRDGTDTQYF. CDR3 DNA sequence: TGTGCCAGCTCACCGAGGGATGGCACAGATACGCAGTATTTT.

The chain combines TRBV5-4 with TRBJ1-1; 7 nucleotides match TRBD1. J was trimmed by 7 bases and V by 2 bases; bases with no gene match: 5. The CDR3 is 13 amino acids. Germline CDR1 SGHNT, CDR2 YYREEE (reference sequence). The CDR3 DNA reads TGTGCCAGCAGCTTCGGAAGGGACAGTGAAGCTTTCTTT. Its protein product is CASSFGRDSEAFF. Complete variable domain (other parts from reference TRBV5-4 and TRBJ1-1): ETGVTQSPTHLIKTRGQQVTLRCSSQSGHNTVSWYQQALGQGPQFIFQYYREEENGRGNFPPRFSGLQFPNYSSELNVNALELDDSALYLCASSFGRDSEAFFGQGTRLTVV.